The clone carrying this T cell receptor (beta chain) showed up many times. Antigen specificity is unknown. Used for diagnoses were clinical symptoms, serum thyroxine and TRAb, thyroid ultrasound and orbital computed tomography. It was over 9.5 ml of fresh peripheral blood that supplied the PBMCs. Amplification targeted TCR beta CDR3 regions from RNA transcripts. The HTBI primer set was used in a first-round RT-PCR of the TCR CDR3. TCRdb reprocessed the multiplex PCR reads via MiXCR and lists one record per CDR3 protein. The data contain over 700,000 distinct CDR3 sequences, roughly a sixth of them singletons. This entry is derived from a study of T cells in Graves' hyperthyroidism and ophthalmopathy. Study-level points and caveats: Blood samples included most of the expanded thyroid clonotypes exceeding 0.001. Ophthalmopathy was predicted by the model a median of 6.5 months ahead of onset.

V was trimmed by 6 bases and J by 6 bases, leaving 8 bases between them. Germline V lookup: CDR1 SNHLY, CDR2 FYNNEI. This CDR3 comprises 12 residues. The chain joins TRBV2 to TRBJ1-4; D gene uncertain. This sequence was found in a woman between 50 and 59 years old with Graves' hyperthyroidism that later progressed to Graves' ophthalmopathy. The sequenced sample consisted of blood. CDR3 protein: CASSPFHEKLFF. In DNA form, the CDR3 reads TGTGCCAGCAGCCCGTTCCATGAAAAACTGTTTTTT. Supplemented by reference TRBV2 and TRBJ1-4, the full variable domain reads EPEVTQTPSHQVTQMGQEVILRCVPISNHLYFYWYRQILGQKVEFLVSFYNNEISEKSEIFDDQFSVERPDGSNFTLKIRSTKLEDSAMYFCASSPFHEKLFFGSGTQLSVL.